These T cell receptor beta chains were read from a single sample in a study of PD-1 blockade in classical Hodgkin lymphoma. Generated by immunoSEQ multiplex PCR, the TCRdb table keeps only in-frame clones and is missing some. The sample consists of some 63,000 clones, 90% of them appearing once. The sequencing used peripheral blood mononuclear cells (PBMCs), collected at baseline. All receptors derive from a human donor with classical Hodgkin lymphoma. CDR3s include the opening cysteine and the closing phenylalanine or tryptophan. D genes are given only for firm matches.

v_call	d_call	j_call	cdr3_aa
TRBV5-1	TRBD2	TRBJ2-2	CASSLTSGGRGELFF
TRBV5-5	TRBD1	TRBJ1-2	CASSLAGTGDRSYTF
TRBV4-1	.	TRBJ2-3	CASRMTTGRADTQYF
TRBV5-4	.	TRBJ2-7	CASSLSPTSPGEQYF
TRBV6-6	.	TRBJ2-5	CASSYGAEETQYF
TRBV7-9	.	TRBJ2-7	CASSLSYEQYF
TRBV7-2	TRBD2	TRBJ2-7	CASSRTSGGYEQYF
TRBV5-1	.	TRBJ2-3	CASGRQETTDTQYF
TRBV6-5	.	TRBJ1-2	CASSSRPRTLYGYTF
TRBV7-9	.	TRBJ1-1	CASSLHGVGLSEAFF
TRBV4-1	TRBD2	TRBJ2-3	CASSRTSTSGGATDTQYF
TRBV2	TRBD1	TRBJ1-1	CASVGGTGGWGTEAFF